The clone carrying this T cell receptor beta chain was observed a few times. It was cDNA, reverse transcribed from extracted RNA, that served as the sequencing template. Clones were read by immunoSEQ multiplex PCR, and TCRdb kept only the in-frame ones, dropping some. The table includes a few hundred thousand clones, less than 45% detected once. The entry originates in a study of CD8+ T cells in alopecia areata. Study summary: Each day, treated patients took oral tofacitinib twice, at 5 to 10 mg per dose.

The CDR3 spans 13 residues. V was clipped by 2 bases and J by 10 bases, with 13 bases between them. The germline V gene encodes CDR1 MNHEY and CDR2 SVGAGI. Described treatment: oral pan-JAK inhibitor, 5-10 mg twice daily. The sample consisted of CD4+ T cells sorted from blood, taken at approximately week 30, from a patient treated with tofacitinib. This TCR came from a human donor with alopecia areata. The rearrangement uses TRBV6-5 and TRBJ2-3; D might be TRBD1 (5 bases). CDR3 in amino acids: CASSYGVWGAQYF. CDR3 bases: TGTGCCAGCAGTTACGGAGTTTGGGGCGCGCAGTATTTT.